The 19 T cell receptor beta chains reported below all come from one sample, sequenced in a study of human thymus T cells. Clones were read by immunoSEQ multiplex PCR, and TCRdb kept only the in-frame ones, dropping some. The table records more than 45,000 clones, around 94% of them present only once. What was sequenced was blood. Source of these receptors: a boy in the first two years of life with a congenital heart defect but otherwise immunologically healthy.

V gene TRBV5-1 combines with J gene TRBJ1-1, with D possibly TRBD1 on 6 matching bases. V was trimmed by 4 bases and J by 8 bases, leaving 15 bases between them. In germline, CDR1 is SGHRS, CDR2 YFSETQ. This CDR3 spans 13 amino acids. For the CDR3, the DNA is TGCGCCAGCAGCCTGGGTACCGGGACAGAAGCTTTCTTT. This sequence encodes CASSLGTGTEAFF.

The chain recombines TRBV7-9 with TRBJ2-7; the D gene is possibly TRBD1 (5 bases). Trimming removed 3 bases from V and 2 bases from J, with 11 bases in between. The germline gives CDR1 SEHNR, CDR2 FQNEAQ (reference sequence). The CDR3 covers 14 residues. In DNA, the CDR3 is TGTGCCAGCAGCTTTATCCAGGGCCCCTACGAGCAGTACTTC. It encodes CASSFIQGPYEQYF.

The rearrangement links TRBV6-5 to TRBJ2-1; D unresolved. This CDR3 region has 15 residues. In germline, CDR1 is MNHEY, CDR2 SVGAGI. V was shortened by 3 bases and J by 8 bases, with 17 bases between the two germline ends. The CDR3 sequence: CASSYSYFRRDEQFF. The CDR3 nucleotides are TGTGCCAGCAGTTATTCTTACTTTCGTAGGGATGAGCAGTTCTTC.

This clone was detected only once. J is TRBJ1-4 and V is TRBV4-3, with D hard to call. V was clipped by 1 base and J by 4 bases, with 13 bases between them. This CDR3 is built from 16 residues. CDR1 is LGHNA, CDR2 YSLEER, per germline. CDR3 sequence (DNA): TGCGCCAGCAGCCAAGTTGGCAGGCTCCATAATGAAAAACTGTTTTTT. It encodes CASSQVGRLHNEKLFF.

The genes are TRBV7-2 and TRBJ2-7; 9 bases align to TRBD2. Trimming at V came to 5 bases and at J to 2 bases, leaving 7 bases not matched to a gene. This CDR3 has 15 residues. Looked up from germline, CDR1 is SGHTA and CDR2 is FQGNSA. The CDR3 loop is CASSGGLAPAYEQYF. Here the CDR3 DNA reads TGTGCCAGCAGCGGAGGACTAGCGCCCGCCTACGAGCAGTACTTC.

The CDR3, as DNA: TGTGCCAGCAGCGTGACAGGGGGCAGCGGCTACACCTTC. Translating it yields CASSVTGGSGYTF. The chain employs TRBV9 and TRBJ1-2, with 10 bases that match TRBD1. V was clipped by 2 bases and J by 8 bases; unmatched bases: 3. Germline loops: CDR1 SGDLS, CDR2 YYNGEE. There are 13 residues in the CDR3.

This sequence joins TRBV2 and TRBJ2-2; TRBD2 might be the D (6 bases). The V and J ends lost 6 bases and 0 bases respectively, with 14 bases between them. There are 16 residues in the CDR3. Germline CDR1 and CDR2: SNHLY and FYNNEI. In DNA form, the CDR3 reads TGTGCCAGCAGCCTTCTAGCGATCGCGAACACCGGGGAGCTGTTTTTT. Residues: CASSLLAIANTGELFF.

The rearrangement joins TRBV5-4 to TRBJ2-7; 9 nucleotides line up with TRBD1. The CDR3 has 15 residues. V lost 0 bases to trimming and J lost 3 bases; unmatched junction nucleotides: 4. Germline V gene data show CDR1 as SGHNT and CDR2 as YYREEE (reference sequence). The CDR3 coding sequence is TGTGCCAGCAGCTTGGTTGGGACAGGGTTCTACGAGCAGTACTTC. Encoded protein: CASSLVGTGFYEQYF.

This clone was seen more than once but under ten times. The rearrangement joins TRBV5-4 to TRBJ1-3; D remains unclear. The CDR3 has 15 residues. Looked up from germline, CDR1 is SGHNT and CDR2 is YYREEE (reference sequence). Trimming pared 3 bases from V and 0 bases from J, leaving 10 bases between. For the CDR3, the DNA is TGTGCCAGCAGCTCCCGGACTACCTCTGGAAACACCATATATTTT. Translation gives CASSSRTTSGNTIYF.

The rearrangement uses TRBV6-1 and TRBJ1-2; possible D gene TRBD1, 5 bases. The CDR3 is 11 amino acids. Trimming shortened V by 6 bases and J by 10 bases, and 12 bases separated the two germline ends. Germline CDR1 and CDR2: MNHNS and SASEGT. The CDR3 coding sequence is TGTGCCAGCAGAAAAGGGGCAGTCTACACCTTC. Its protein is CASRKGAVYTF.

This clone was seen a single time. This chain connects TRBV4-1 to TRBJ2-5, with 8 nucleotides matching TRBD2. The V and J ends lost 1 base and 5 bases, in that order; junction bases with no gene match: 9. Germline lookup yields CDR1 MGHRA and CDR2 YSYEKL. This CDR3 is 16 amino acids long. Written as DNA, the CDR3 is TGCGCCAGCAGCCAAGGATTGAGCGGGAGTCGGGAGACCCAGTACTTC. This codes for CASSQGLSGSRETQYF.

This clone has a handful of counts. The rearrangement joins TRBV9 to TRBJ2-2, with 7 bases matching TRBD2. CDR1 SGDLS and CDR2 YYNGEE come from the germline V gene. V lost 7 bases to trimming and J lost 3 bases; unmatched junction nucleotides: 6. CDR3 length: 14 amino acids. CDR3 sequence reads: CASGPSGYTGELFF. CDR3 DNA sequence: TGTGCCAGCGGACCTAGCGGATACACCGGGGAGCTGTTTTTT.

The chain has TRBV6-6 and TRBJ2-5; 7 bases are a match to TRBD2. From germline, CDR1 is MNHNY and CDR2 SVGAGI (reference sequence). The CDR3 sequence is 15 residues long. V shed 1 base, J shed 1 base, and the junction held 3 bases outside the gene matches. Written as DNA, the CDR3 is TGTGCCAGCAGTTACTGGACTAGTGGCCAAGAGACCCAGTACTTC. This codes for CASSYWTSGQETQYF.

In its sample, this clone was seen a few times. The genes are TRBV18 and TRBJ1-1, with TRBD1 matching over 7 bases. The CDR3 length is 14 residues. The ends lost 3 bases at V and 12 bases at J; junction bases unmatched: 13. The V gene's germline CDR1 is KGHSH and CDR2 LQKENI. CDR3 sequence reads: CASSPLDRNSPTFF. The DNA of the CDR3 is TGTGCCAGCTCACCCCTGGACAGGAATTCGCCGACTTTCTTT.

The gene calls are TRBV19 and TRBJ1-1; 7 positions agree with TRBD1. Per the germline V gene, CDR1 is LNHDA and CDR2 is SQIVND (reference sequence). CDR3 size: 13 residues. J was trimmed by 4 bases and V by 1 base; bases with no gene match: 0. CDR3 in amino acids: CASSIAGGTEAFF. CDR3 nucleotide sequence: TGTGCCAGTAGTATAGCAGGGGGCACTGAAGCTTTCTTT.

The CDR3 spells CASSYSLGGDTEAFF. DNA of the CDR3: TGTGCCAGCAGTTACTCCCTAGGGGGGGACACTGAAGCTTTCTTT. The genes are TRBV6-5 and TRBJ1-1, with D perhaps matching TRBD1 (6 bases). Germline lookup yields CDR1 MNHEY and CDR2 SVGAGI. Trimming stripped 0 bases from V and 3 bases from J, with 11 bases between. The length of the CDR3 is 15 residues.

V is TRBV2 and J is TRBJ2-2; D may be TRBD2 (5 bases). Germline CDR1 and CDR2: SNHLY and FYNNEI. This CDR3 comprises 16 residues. V was trimmed by 4 bases and J by 1 base, leaving 13 bases between them. CDR3 DNA: TGTGCCAGCAGTGCAGATAGCGCCCTGAACACCGGGGAGCTGTTTTTT. Encoded protein: CASSADSALNTGELFF.

The chain is built from TRBV4-2 and TRBJ2-4, with D perhaps assigned TRBD1 or TRBD2 (5 bases each). This CDR3 spans 13 amino acids. Germline V gene data show CDR1 as LGHNA and CDR2 as YNFKEQ. Deletions cut 0 bases from V and 14 bases from J, with 14 bases between. The CDR3 region has the DNA TGTGCCAGCAGCCAAGATTCGTTGGGGGACGAGTACTTC. As protein: CASSQDSLGDEYF.

For the CDR3, the DNA is TGTGCCAGCGGAGAGAGCACGAAGCTTAACAATGAGCAGTTCTTC. It is translated as CASGESTKLNNEQFF. The chain couples TRBV2 to TRBJ2-1; D uncertain. Trimming pared 8 bases from V and 5 bases from J, leaving 19 bases between. From germline, CDR1 is SNHLY and CDR2 FYNNEI. This CDR3 is built from 15 residues.